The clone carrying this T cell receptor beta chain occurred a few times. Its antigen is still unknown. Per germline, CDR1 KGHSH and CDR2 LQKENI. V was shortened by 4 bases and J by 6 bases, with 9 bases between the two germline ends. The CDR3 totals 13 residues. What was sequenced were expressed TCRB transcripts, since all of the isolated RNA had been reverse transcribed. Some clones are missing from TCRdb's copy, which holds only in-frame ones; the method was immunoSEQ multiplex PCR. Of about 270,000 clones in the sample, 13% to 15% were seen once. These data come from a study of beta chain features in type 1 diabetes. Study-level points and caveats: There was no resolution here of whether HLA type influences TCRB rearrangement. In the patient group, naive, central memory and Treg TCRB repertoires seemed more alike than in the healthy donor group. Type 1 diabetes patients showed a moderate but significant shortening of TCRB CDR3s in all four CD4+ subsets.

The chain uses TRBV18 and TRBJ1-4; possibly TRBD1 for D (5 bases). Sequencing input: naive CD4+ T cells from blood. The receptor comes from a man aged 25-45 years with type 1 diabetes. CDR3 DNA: TGTGCCAGCTCACAGGGGTCCGATGAAAAACTGTTTTTT. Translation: CASSQGSDEKLFF. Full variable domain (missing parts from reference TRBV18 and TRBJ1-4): NAGVMQNPRHLVRRRGQEARLRCSPMKGHSHVYWYRQLPEEGLKFMVYLQKENIIDESGMPKERFSAEFPKEGPSILRIQQVVRGDSAAYFCASSQGSDEKLFFGSGTQLSVL.